A selection of T cell receptor beta chains follows, all from one sample in a study of control samples from healthy donors and cancer patients. Sequenced by immunoSEQ multiplex PCR; TCRdb stores in-frame clones only, minus some. The data show roughly 130,000 clones, approximately 90% seen once. Sequencing was performed on blood. All receptors derive from a man aged 45-65 years in good health. Each CDR3 is given with its conserved first and last residue. The order of the fields is D gene, V gene, J gene, CDR3 protein, CDR3 DNA. The D gene is left open where the match is weak.

TRBD1	TRBV11-3	TRBJ2-2	CASSLERGQNTGELFF	TGTGCCAGCAGCTTAGAAAGGGGGCAAAACACCGGGGAGCTGTTTTTT
-	TRBV5-8	TRBJ2-7	CASSLDGGPYEQYF	TGTGCCAGCAGCTTGGACGGGGGGCCCTACGAGCAGTACTTC
-	TRBV5-4	TRBJ1-2	CASSFLESNYGYTF	TGTGCCAGCAGCTTCTTAGAATCTAACTATGGCTACACCTTC
-	TRBV5-5	TRBJ2-5	CASSFPLETQYF	TGTGCCAGCAGCTTCCCCCTGGAGACCCAGTACTTC
TRBD2	TRBV10-3	TRBJ2-1	CAISGGTSGGGSYNEQFF	TGTGCCATCAGTGGCGGGACTAGCGGGGGTGGATCCTACAATGAGCAGTTCTTC
-	TRBV2	TRBJ1-2	CASTKIGTVWTF	TGTGCCAGCACGAAGATTGGTACGGTCTGGACCTTC
-	TRBV5-1	TRBJ1-3	CASSLASSGNTIYF	TGCGCCAGCAGCTTGGCGAGCTCTGGAAACACCATATATTTT
-	TRBV5-1	TRBJ2-7	CASSLEVGASYEQYF	TGCGCCAGCAGCTTGGAAGTGGGGGCCTCCTACGAGCAGTACTTC
-	TRBV5-1	TRBJ2-2	CASLWGPDTGELFF	TGCGCCAGCTTATGGGGGCCGGACACCGGGGAGCTGTTTTTT
-	TRBV2	TRBJ1-3	CASSGQGFGNTIYF	TGTGCCAGCAGCGGGCAGGGTTTTGGAAACACCATATATTTT